The T cell receptor (beta chain) under discussion was sequenced for a study of post-analysis software for immune sequencing data. Study results and limitations: Compared with controls, patients showed significantly lower normalized Chao1 diversity. TRBV segments more frequent in patients than in controls numbered about 5 and included TRBV5-6, TRBV5-1 and TRBV20-1.

The CDR3 runs to 11 residues. V was cut by 5 bases and J by 13 bases, with 9 bases left in between. The library was made from cDNA and included unique molecular identifiers. cDNA molecules numbering roughly 0.5 million came from roughly 1 to 10 million T cells. Each CDR3 protein is one row after TCRdb ran MiXCR on the PCR reads. Here the sample spans over 150,000 distinct CDR3 sequences, around 30% being singletons. With regard to this clonotype: Its specificity is unknown. A much bigger clone sits one base away, suggesting this may be a read error.

The chain is built from TRBV12-3 or TRBV12-4 and TRBJ2-6, with TRBD1 as a possible D gene (6 bases). The TCR originated in a girl aged 10 to 17 with multiple sclerosis. Source material: blood. CDR3: CASSPGQVLTF. CDR3 sequence (DNA): TGTGCCAGCAGTCCCGGACAGGTCCTGACTTTC.